The 18 T cell receptor beta chains below all came from one sample that was sequenced in a study of cytomegalovirus exposure and HLA in healthy donors. PCR employed 60 Vbeta and 13 Jbeta primers. Using immunoSEQ multiplex PCR, the repertoire was profiled, and TCRdb retains in-frame clones only, with some absent. The table includes about 200,000 clones, more than 70% detected once. The source material was PBMCs. Receptors were obtained from a man in his forties in good health and CMV-seropositive.

The chain has TRBV19 and TRBJ2-1; TRBD2 aligns across 7 bases. The V segment lost 6 bases and the J segment 5 bases; nucleotides outside the gene matches: 10. Germline V gene sequence: CDR1 LNHDA, CDR2 SQIVND (reference sequence). The CDR3 is made up of 15 amino acids. CDR3 sequence: CASRQRLAAHNEQFF. The CDR3, as DNA: TGTGCCAGTAGACAGAGGCTAGCGGCGCACAATGAGCAGTTCTTC.

The chain joins TRBV7-2 to TRBJ2-7; 9 bases map to TRBD2. The CDR3 has 17 amino acids. The V gene's germline CDR1 is SGHTA and CDR2 FQGNSA. V gave up 4 bases and J gave up 0 bases; unmatched junction bases: 10. Here the CDR3 reads CASSYGTSRESSYEQYF. CDR3 DNA: TGTGCCAGCAGCTACGGGACTAGCCGTGAGAGCTCCTACGAGCAGTACTTC.

V and J are TRBV29-1 and TRBJ1-2; TRBD1 matches at 9 bases. The CDR3 covers 14 residues. After removal of 3 bases from V and 4 bases from J, the junction contained 6 bases not matched to a gene. Per germline, CDR1 SQVTM and CDR2 ANQGSEA. The CDR3 DNA follows: TGCAGCGTTGACGGACAGGGGACCCTCTATGGCTACACCTTC. As protein: CSVDGQGTLYGYTF.

The V call is TRBV25-1, the J call TRBJ2-5, with 11 bases fitting TRBD1. With the DNA end fitting TRBJ2-7 better, the J assignment may be wrong. This CDR3 is 14 amino acids long. Germline V CDR1 and CDR2: MGHDK, SYGVNS. The CDR3 reads CASSEGTGGYEQYF. CDR3 DNA sequence: TGTGCCAGCAGTGAAGGGACAGGGGGGTACGAGCAGTACTTC.

The J gene is TRBJ2-1, the V gene TRBV4-3; no clear D. Germline lookup yields CDR1 LGHNA and CDR2 YSLEER. V lost 1 base to trimming and J lost 4 bases, with 8 bases between them. The CDR3 loop spans 14 amino acids. The CDR3 region is CASSQGIGYNEQFF. The CDR3 DNA sequence: TGCGCCAGCAGCCAAGGAATCGGTTACAATGAGCAGTTCTTC.

This clone ranks as medium-sized. The genes are TRBV28 and TRBJ2-5, with a tentative D call TRBD2 (5 bases). V dropped 3 bases and J dropped 5 bases, with 16 bases sitting between them. The CDR3 is made up of 15 amino acids. Per the germline V gene, CDR1 is MDHEN and CDR2 is SYDVKM. CDR3 coding DNA: TGTGCCAGCAGTTTGGAGATCGGGGTAGGGGAGACCCAGTACTTC. As protein: CASSLEIGVGETQYF.

The chain employs TRBV6-6 and TRBJ1-2; D call uncertain. V shed 2 bases and J shed 1 base, with 11 bases lying between them. The CDR3 length is 15 residues. The germline CDR1 and CDR2 sequences are MNHNY and SVGAGI (reference sequence). This CDR3 reads CASSYDGVGNYGYTF. In DNA, the CDR3 is TGTGCCAGCAGTTACGACGGGGTCGGTAACTATGGCTACACCTTC.

In its sample, this clone was seen many times. The chain uses TRBV5-6 and TRBJ2-7; 8 nucleotides align to TRBD1. The CDR3 contains 14 residues. Germline assignment: CDR1 SGHDT and CDR2 YYEEEE. Trimming removed 2 bases from V and 3 bases from J; junction bases left unmatched: 4. The CDR3 DNA reads TGTGCCAGCAGCTTCGGGACAGGCCTCTACGAGCAGTACTTC. Translated: CASSFGTGLYEQYF.

The rearrangement links TRBV7-6 to TRBJ1-3; a weak D match, TRBD1 (6 bases). The CDR3 is made up of 16 amino acids. V lost 1 base and J lost 0, with 10 bases in between. Germline values: CDR1 SGHVS, CDR2 FNYEAQ. The CDR3 sequence is CASSLGGGSSGNTIYF. The CDR3 bases are TGTGCCAGCAGCTTAGGGGGGGGCTCCTCTGGAAACACCATATATTTT.

The chain recombines TRBV25-1 with TRBJ1-3; D ambiguous. The CDR3 has 13 residues. The germline gives CDR1 MGHDK, CDR2 SYGVNS. V was clipped by 7 bases and J by 3 bases, with 10 bases between them. Here the CDR3 DNA reads TGTGCCAGCACTCGGGGAGGTGGAAACACCATATATTTT. This translates into CASTRGGGNTIYF.

The chain joins TRBV28 to TRBJ2-7, with TRBD1 identical over 7 bases. Per germline, CDR1 MDHEN and CDR2 SYDVKM. The J segment lost 5 bases and the V segment lost 7 bases, leaving 14 bases of the junction unmatched. CDR3 length: 15 residues. CDR3 amino acids: CASTRAGQASHEQYF. CDR3 DNA sequence: TGTGCCAGCACCCGAGCTGGACAGGCCTCGCACGAGCAGTACTTC.

This clone was seen just once. CDR3 residues: CASSLSFSTDTQYF. DNA of the CDR3: TGTGCCAGCAGCTTAAGCTTCAGCACAGATACGCAGTATTTT. The V call is TRBV7-9, the J call TRBJ2-3; no definite D call. Trimming cost V 2 bases and J 0 bases, with 6 bases left between them. This CDR3 contains 14 residues. Germline CDR1 SEHNR, CDR2 FQNEAQ (reference sequence). Full variable domain (outside the CDR3, taken from reference TRBV7-9 and TRBJ2-3): DTGVSQNPRHKITKRGQNVTFRCDPISEHNRLYWYRQTLGQGPEFLTYFQNEAQLEKSRLLSDRFSAERPKGSFSTLEIQRTEQGDSAMYLCASSLSFSTDTQYFGPGTRLTVL.

The CDR3 nucleotides read TGTGCCATCAGTGGCAGTGCGAACACCGGGGAGCTGTTTTTT. Translating it yields CAISGSANTGELFF. The V gene is TRBV10-3, the J gene TRBJ2-2, with unresolved D. Trimming took off 4 bases at V and 0 bases at J, with 6 bases between the two ends. The CDR3 sequence is 14 residues long. Germline V lookup: CDR1 ENHRY, CDR2 SYGVKD.

The chain couples TRBV5-1 to TRBJ2-1; 7 nucleotides match TRBD2. This CDR3 comprises 13 residues. With V trimmed by 4 bases and J by 4 bases, 2 bases remained unmatched. CDR1 is SGHRS, CDR2 YFSETQ, per germline. CDR3 region: CASSPGLYNEQFF. The CDR3 DNA follows: TGCGCCAGCAGCCCGGGACTATACAATGAGCAGTTCTTC.

This chain links TRBV5-1 with TRBJ2-3, with 11 nucleotides matching TRBD2. Looked up from germline, CDR1 is SGHRS and CDR2 is YFSETQ. V was pared by 0 bases and J by 1 base, with 7 bases of the junction left unmatched. This CDR3 has 18 amino acids. The CDR3 nucleotides read TGCGCCAGCAGCTTGGAGGTTAGCGGGAGGGTGGGCACAGATACGCAGTATTTT. This codes for CASSLEVSGRVGTDTQYF.

The gene calls are TRBV6-6 and TRBJ1-5; unclear D gene. The CDR3 covers 16 residues. CDR1 and CDR2 from the germline V gene are MNHNY and SVGAGI (reference sequence). Trimming cost V 6 bases and J 5 bases, with 20 bases left between them. In DNA form, the CDR3 reads TGTGCCAGCAGCCAGTTGGGAGCAGCATGGGATCAGCCCCAGCATTTT. Its protein is CASSQLGAAWDQPQHF.

This rearrangement joins TRBV19 to TRBJ2-1; D is perhaps TRBD2 (6 bases). Germline loops: CDR1 LNHDA, CDR2 SQIVND (reference sequence). Between the trimmed V and J ends, which lost 1 base and 8 bases, there was a span of 12 bases. The CDR3 consists of 14 residues. The CDR3 nucleotides are TGTGCCAGTAGTATAGGACTAGGAGCAGATGAGCAGTTCTTC. Protein: CASSIGLGADEQFF.

The gene calls are TRBV9 and TRBJ2-4; tentatively, D is TRBD1 (6 bases). This CDR3 is built from 16 residues. The germline CDR1 and CDR2 sequences are SGDLS and YYNGEE. With 3 bases removed from V and 1 base from J, the gap between germline ends came to 14 bases. The CDR3 DNA sequence: TGTGCCAGCAGCGCAGGGGTAAGGGCGGCCAAAAACATTCAGTACTTC. This encodes CASSAGVRAAKNIQYF.